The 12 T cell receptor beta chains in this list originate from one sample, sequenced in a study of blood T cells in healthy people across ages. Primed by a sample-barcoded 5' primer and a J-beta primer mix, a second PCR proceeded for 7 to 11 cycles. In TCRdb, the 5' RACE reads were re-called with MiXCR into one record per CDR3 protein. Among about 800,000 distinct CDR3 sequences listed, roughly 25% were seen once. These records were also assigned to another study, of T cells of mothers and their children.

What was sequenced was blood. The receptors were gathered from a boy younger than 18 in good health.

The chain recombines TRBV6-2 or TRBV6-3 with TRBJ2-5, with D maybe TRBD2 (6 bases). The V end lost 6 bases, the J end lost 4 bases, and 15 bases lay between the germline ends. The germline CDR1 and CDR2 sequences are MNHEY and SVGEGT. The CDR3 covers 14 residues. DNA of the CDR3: TGTGCCAGCAGGCCCCGACTAGTCGGAGAGACCCAGTACTTC. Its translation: CASRPRLVGETQYF.

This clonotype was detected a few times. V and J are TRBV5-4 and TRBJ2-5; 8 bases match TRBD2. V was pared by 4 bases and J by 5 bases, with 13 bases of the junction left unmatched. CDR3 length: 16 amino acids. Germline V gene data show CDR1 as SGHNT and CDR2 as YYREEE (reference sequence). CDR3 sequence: CASSRGGTGGRETQYF. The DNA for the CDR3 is TGTGCCAGCAGCAGGGGAGGAACGGGGGGGCGCGAGACCCAGTACTTC.

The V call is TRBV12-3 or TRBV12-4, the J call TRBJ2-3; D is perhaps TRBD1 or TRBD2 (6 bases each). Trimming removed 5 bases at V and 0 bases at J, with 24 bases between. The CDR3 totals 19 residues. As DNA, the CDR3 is TGTGCCAGCAGTCCCCGCGGGGCAACTAGGGGGACTAGCACAGATACGCAGTATTTT. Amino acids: CASSPRGATRGTSTDTQYF.

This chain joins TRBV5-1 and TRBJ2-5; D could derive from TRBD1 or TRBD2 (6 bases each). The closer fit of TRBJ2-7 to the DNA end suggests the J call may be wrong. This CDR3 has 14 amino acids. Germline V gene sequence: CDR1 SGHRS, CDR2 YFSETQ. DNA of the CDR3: TGCGCCAGCAGCCATTTAAAGGGGGGAGGCGAGCAGTACTTC. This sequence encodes CASSHLKGGGEQYF.

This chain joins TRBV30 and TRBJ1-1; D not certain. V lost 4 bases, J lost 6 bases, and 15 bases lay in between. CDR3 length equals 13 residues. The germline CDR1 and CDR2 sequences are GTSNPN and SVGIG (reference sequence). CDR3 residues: CAWTLYTGAEAFF. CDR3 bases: TGTGCCTGGACCCTGTACACCGGAGCTGAAGCTTTCTTT.

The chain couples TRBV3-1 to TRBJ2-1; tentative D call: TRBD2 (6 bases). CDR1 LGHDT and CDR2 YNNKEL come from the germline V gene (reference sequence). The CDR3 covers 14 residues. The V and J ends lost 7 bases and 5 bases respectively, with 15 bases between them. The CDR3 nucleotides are TGTGCCAGCACGGGGGTGTCGGCCAACAATGAGCAGTTCTTC. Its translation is CASTGVSANNEQFF.

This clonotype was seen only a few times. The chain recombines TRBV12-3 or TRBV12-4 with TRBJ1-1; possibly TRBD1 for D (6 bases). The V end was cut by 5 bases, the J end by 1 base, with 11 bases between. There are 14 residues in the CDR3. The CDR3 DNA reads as TGTGCCAGCAGTATGTACAGGGCGAACACTGAAGCTTTCTTT. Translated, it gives CASSMYRANTEAFF.

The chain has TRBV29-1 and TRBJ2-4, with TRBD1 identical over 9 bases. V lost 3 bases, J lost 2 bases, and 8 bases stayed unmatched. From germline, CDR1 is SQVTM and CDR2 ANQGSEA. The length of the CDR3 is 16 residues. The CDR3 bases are TGCAGCGTTGAGGTAAACAGGGGGCCAACCAAAAACATTCAGTACTTC. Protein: CSVEVNRGPTKNIQYF.

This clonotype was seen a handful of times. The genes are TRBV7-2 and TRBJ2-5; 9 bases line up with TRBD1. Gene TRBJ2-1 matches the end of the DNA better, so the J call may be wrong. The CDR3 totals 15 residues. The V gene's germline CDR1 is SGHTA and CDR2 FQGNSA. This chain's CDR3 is CASSLWDRDHNEQFF. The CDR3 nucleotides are TGTGCCAGCAGCTTATGGGACAGGGACCACAATGAGCAGTTCTTC.

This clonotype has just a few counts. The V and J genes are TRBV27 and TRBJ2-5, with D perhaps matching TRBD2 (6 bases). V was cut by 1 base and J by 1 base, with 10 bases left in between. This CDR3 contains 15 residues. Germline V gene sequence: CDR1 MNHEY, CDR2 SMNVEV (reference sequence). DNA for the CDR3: TGTGCCAGCAGTTTATGGGCGGGGTTCCAAGAGACCCAGTACTTC. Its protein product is CASSLWAGFQETQYF.

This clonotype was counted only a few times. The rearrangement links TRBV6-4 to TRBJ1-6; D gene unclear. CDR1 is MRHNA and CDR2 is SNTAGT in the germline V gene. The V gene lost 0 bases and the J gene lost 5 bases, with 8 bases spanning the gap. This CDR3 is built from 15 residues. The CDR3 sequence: CASSDSGGNNSPLHF. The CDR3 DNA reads TGTGCCAGCAGTGACTCTGGAGGGAATAATTCACCCCTCCACTTT.

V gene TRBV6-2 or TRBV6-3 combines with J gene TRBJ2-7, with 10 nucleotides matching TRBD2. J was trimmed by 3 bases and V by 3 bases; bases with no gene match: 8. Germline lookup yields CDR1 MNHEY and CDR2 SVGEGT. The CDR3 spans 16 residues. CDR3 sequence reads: CASSYVSGRALYEQYF. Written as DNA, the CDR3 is TGTGCCAGCAGTTATGTCAGCGGGAGGGCCCTCTACGAGCAGTACTTC.